The 26 T cell receptor beta chains listed next were all sequenced from one sample in a study of early stage breast cancer tumors. Clones were sequenced by immunoSEQ multiplex PCR, and TCRdb holds only the in-frame ones, with some missing. Among under 14,000 clones listed, approximately 72% were seen once. Sequencing was carried out using breast tumor tissue. These receptors were obtained from a person between 70 and 80 years old with breast cancer.

The V and J genes are TRBV6-1 and TRBJ2-3; 14 nucleotides agree with TRBD2. Germline V gives CDR1 MNHNS, CDR2 SASEGT. CDR3 size: 18 residues. V dropped 3 bases and J dropped 4; count of bases not matched to a gene: 9. The CDR3 sequence: CASSELPGLAGAADTQYF. The CDR3 DNA follows: TGTGCCAGCAGTGAGTTACCGGGACTAGCGGGAGCCGCAGATACGCAGTATTTT.

The chain joins TRBV5-6 to TRBJ2-1, with 9 positions matching TRBD2. This CDR3 has 19 residues. J gave up 0 bases and V 4 bases, and 14 bases lay outside the gene matches. Germline CDR1 reads SGHDT; CDR2 reads YYEEEE. The CDR3: CASSRMAGGRASSYNEQFF. CDR3 DNA: TGTGCCAGCAGCCGAATGGCGGGGGGGCGCGCGAGCTCCTACAATGAGCAGTTCTTC. Full variable domain (outside the CDR3, taken from reference TRBV5-6 and TRBJ2-1): DAGVTQSPTHLIKTRGQQVTLRCSPKSGHDTVSWYQQALGQGPQFIFQYYEEEERQRGNFPDRFSGHQFPNYSSELNVNALLLGDSALYLCASSRMAGGRASSYNEQFFGPGTRLTVL.

CDR3 coding DNA: TGCGCCAGCAGCTTGAAGGGGGGGCGGGAGTCGGAAGCTTTCTTT. Translated, it gives CASSLKGGRESEAFF. The rearrangement uses TRBV5-1 and TRBJ1-1; perhaps TRBD1 as D (6 bases). From germline, CDR1 is SGHRS and CDR2 YFSETQ. The CDR3 contains 15 residues. The V end was cut by 1 base, the J end by 8 bases, with 18 bases between.

This chain links TRBV28 with TRBJ2-5, with D tentatively TRBD1 (5 bases). The germline CDR1 and CDR2 sequences are MDHEN and SYDVKM. The V and J ends lost 4 bases and 2 bases respectively, with 5 bases between them. The CDR3 contains 12 residues. The CDR3 loop is CASSSGQETQYF. CDR3 DNA: TGTGCCAGCAGTTCAGGGCAAGAGACCCAGTACTTC.

This chain links TRBV18 with TRBJ2-7, with D perhaps matching TRBD1 (6 bases). The CDR3 length is 13 residues. V shed 3 bases and J shed 3 bases, with 9 bases lying between them. In germline, CDR1 is KGHSH, CDR2 LQKENI. The CDR3, as DNA: TGTGCCAGCTCACCGGCAGGGGACTACGAGCAGTACTTC. Translated: CASSPAGDYEQYF.

This CDR3 is CASSLTPRNEQFF. CDR3 sequence (DNA): TGTGCCAGCAGTCTAACCCCCCGCAATGAGCAGTTCTTC. The chain carries TRBV27 and TRBJ2-1; D is ambiguous. The V end lost 5 bases, the J end lost 6 bases, and 11 bases lay between the germline ends. The CDR3 loop spans 13 amino acids. Germline lookup yields CDR1 MNHEY and CDR2 SMNVEV (reference sequence).

V and J are TRBV19 and TRBJ1-1; TRBD1 is a possible D gene (6 bases). The germline CDR1 and CDR2 sequences are LNHDA and SQIVND (reference sequence). Trimming cost V 5 bases and J 5 bases, with 15 bases left between them. The CDR3 consists of 14 residues. For the CDR3, the DNA is TGTGCCAGTAGTGCCCGGATCCAGGGGACTGAAGCTTTCTTT. As protein: CASSARIQGTEAFF.

This clone was counted only a few times. V is TRBV2 and J is TRBJ1-5; D call uncertain. V was pared by 5 bases and J by 0 bases, with 14 bases between. The germline V gene has CDR1 SNHLY and CDR2 FYNNEI. The CDR3 has 16 amino acids. The CDR3 nucleotides read TGTGCCAGCAGTATTTTACAACTATATAGCAATCAGCCCCAGCATTTT. This translates into CASSILQLYSNQPQHF. The entire variable domain, with the rest obtained from reference TRBV2 and TRBJ1-5, is as follows: EPEVTQTPSHQVTQMGQEVILRCVPISNHLYFYWYRQILGQKVEFLVSFYNNEISEKSEIFDDQFSVERPDGSNFTLKIRSTKLEDSAMYFCASSILQLYSNQPQHFGDGTRLSIL.

This chain links TRBV18 with TRBJ1-2; 10 bases map to TRBD1. This CDR3 has 15 amino acids. Germline V lookup: CDR1 KGHSH, CDR2 LQKENI. The V gene end was trimmed by 3 bases and the J gene end by 3 bases; junction bases not matched to a gene: 4. The DNA for the CDR3 is TGTGCCAGCTCACCGAGGGACAGGGGCGACTATGGCTACACCTTC. Its protein product is CASSPRDRGDYGYTF.

V usage is TRBV19 and J usage is TRBJ2-7; weak D call: TRBD1 (5 bases). This CDR3 contains 15 residues. Trimming pared 3 bases from V and 0 bases from J, leaving 12 bases between. In germline, CDR1 is LNHDA, CDR2 SQIVND (reference sequence). The CDR3 nucleotides read TGTGCCAGTAGTATGCAGGGATGGAGCTCCTACGAGCAGTACTTC. It yields the protein CASSMQGWSSYEQYF.

The genes are TRBV15 and TRBJ1-1; tentatively, D is TRBD1 (5 bases). Germline values: CDR1 LNHNV, CDR2 YYDKDF (reference sequence). The CDR3 runs to 15 residues. Trimming removed 1 base at V and 1 base at J, with 10 bases between. CDR3: CATSRGRTGNTEAFF. The CDR3 DNA is TGTGCCACCAGCAGAGGTCGAACAGGGAACACTGAAGCTTTCTTT.

The chain employs TRBV14 and TRBJ1-1; D uncertain. Germline V gene lookup returns CDR1 SGHDN and CDR2 FVKESK. CDR3 length equals 13 residues. Trimming took 3 bases from V and 0 from J, leaving 5 bases between them. The CDR3: CASSQTMNTEAFF. Here the CDR3 DNA reads TGTGCCAGCAGCCAGACTATGAACACTGAAGCTTTCTTT.

J is TRBJ2-7 and V is TRBV7-9; D call uncertain. Trimming took off 4 bases at V and 3 bases at J, with 7 bases between the two ends. The CDR3 contains 12 residues. The germline CDR1 and CDR2 sequences are SEHNR and FQNEAQ (reference sequence). Here the CDR3 DNA reads TGTGCCAGCAGCTCCCGTTACTACGAGCAGTACTTC. Protein sequence: CASSSRYYEQYF. The whole variable domain, filled in from reference TRBV7-9 and TRBJ2-7, reads DTGVSQNPRHKITKRGQNVTFRCDPISEHNRLYWYRQTLGQGPEFLTYFQNEAQLEKSRLLSDRFSAERPKGSFSTLEIQRTEQGDSAMYLCASSSRYYEQYFGPGTRLTVT.

This chain uses TRBV28 with TRBJ2-3, with D tentatively TRBD2 (5 bases). Germline V gene data show CDR1 as MDHEN and CDR2 as SYDVKM. Trimming cost V 2 bases and J 0 bases, with 12 bases left between them. The CDR3 has 16 residues. The DNA of the CDR3 is TGTGCCAGCAGTTTAATTGGCGGGTCTAGCACAGATACGCAGTATTTT. It is translated as CASSLIGGSSTDTQYF.

The chain joins TRBV7-2 to TRBJ1-4; D is unclear. With 2 bases removed from V and 12 bases from J, the gap between germline ends came to 13 bases. Germline V lookup: CDR1 SGHTA, CDR2 FQGNSA. The CDR3 is 13 residues long. The DNA of the CDR3 is TGTGCCAGCAGCTTATATTTGGAGCCAGAACTGTTTTTT. Protein: CASSLYLEPELFF.

The chain's CDR3 is CASSPRDRSTDTQYF. The DNA of the CDR3 is TGTGCCAGCAGCCCCCGGGACAGAAGCACAGATACGCAGTATTTT. The rearrangement links TRBV4-2 to TRBJ2-3, with 7 bases fitting TRBD1. Germline V lookup: CDR1 LGHNA, CDR2 YNFKEQ. The CDR3 loop spans 15 amino acids. With V trimmed by 4 bases and J by 0 bases, 4 bases remained unmatched.

This chain connects TRBV10-3 to TRBJ2-1; possible D gene TRBD2, 7 bases. This CDR3 region has 17 residues. Trimming cost V 2 bases and J 8 bases, with 22 bases left between them. The germline V gene encodes CDR1 ENHRY and CDR2 SYGVKD. The CDR3 DNA reads TGTGCCATCAGTGAGAGTCAGGGGACCGGGAGGTATGATGAGCAGTTCTTC. Translating gives CAISESQGTGRYDEQFF.

The V call is TRBV7-2, the J call TRBJ2-3; 7 bases map to TRBD2. V lost 1 base and J lost 7; bases outside the gene matches: 2. There are 13 residues in the CDR3. Germline lookup yields CDR1 SGHTA and CDR2 FQGNSA. The CDR3 reads CASSLVGGNTQYF. In DNA form, the CDR3 reads TGTGCCAGCAGCTTAGTGGGGGGGAATACGCAGTATTTT.

The rearrangement links TRBV28 to TRBJ1-2; 8 bases line up with TRBD1. Germline V gene lookup returns CDR1 MDHEN and CDR2 SYDVKM. This CDR3 is 14 amino acids long. The J segment lost 8 bases and the V segment lost 7 bases, leaving 12 bases of the junction unmatched. The DNA of the CDR3 is TGTGCCAGCACCTCGTTGGACAGGGTGAGGGGCTACACCTTC. Protein sequence: CASTSLDRVRGYTF.

The J gene is TRBJ1-3, the V gene TRBV6-6, with D uncertain. Between the trimmed V and J ends, which lost 6 bases and 1 base, there was a span of 7 bases. Germline lookup yields CDR1 MNHNY and CDR2 SVGAGI (reference sequence). The CDR3 extends over 13 amino acids. The CDR3 DNA reads as TGTGCCAGCAGCCAGAATTCTGGAAACACCATATATTTT. Protein: CASSQNSGNTIYF.

The J gene is TRBJ1-2, the V gene TRBV4-1, with 9 bases lining up with TRBD1. Losses at the gene ends were 5 bases for V and 4 bases for J; bases not matched to a gene: 11. The CDR3 totals 16 residues. CDR1 is MGHRA, CDR2 YSYEKL, per germline. The CDR3 DNA reads as TGCGCCAGCAGCTTGGCCGGGGACAGGGTTAGCTATGGCTACACCTTC. It yields the protein CASSLAGDRVSYGYTF.

This clone was recorded once. The gene calls are TRBV28 and TRBJ2-4; TRBD2 agrees at 8 bases. CDR3 length: 14 amino acids. V dropped 3 bases and J dropped 9; count of bases not matched to a gene: 7. Germline V gene sequence: CDR1 MDHEN, CDR2 SYDVKM. The CDR3 here is CASSFGGGFGIQYF. The CDR3 bases are TGTGCCAGCAGTTTCGGGGGGGGCTTTGGCATTCAGTACTTC.

In DNA, the CDR3 is TGTGCCAGCAGCTTAAGGCAGGACAAACCAAACACTGAAGCTTTCTTT. Its protein is CASSLRQDKPNTEAFF. The chain has TRBV11-2 and TRBJ1-1; D is perhaps TRBD1 (5 bases). The CDR3 consists of 16 residues. CDR1 and CDR2 from the germline V gene are SGHAT and FQNNGV. Trimming took off 2 bases at V and 2 bases at J, with 15 bases between the two ends. The entire variable domain, with the rest obtained from reference TRBV11-2 and TRBJ1-1, is as follows: EAGVAQSPRYKIIEKRQSVAFWCNPISGHATLYWYQQILGQGPKLLIQFQNNGVVDDSQLPKDRFSAERLKGVDSTLKIQPAKLEDSAVYLCASSLRQDKPNTEAFFGQGTRLTVV.

Worth noting for this clone: A far larger clone is off by one base, so a read error is likely. The chain joins TRBV1 to TRBJ1-5; the table's D call TRBD1 went unverified against the DNA. TRBV1 is listed as a pseudogene. The CDR3 has 15 amino acids. CDR3 sequence reads: CTSSQAGTGPQPQHF. In DNA, the CDR3 is TGCACCAGCAGCCAAGCCGGGACAGGGCCTCAGCCCCAGCATTTT.

The CDR3 coding sequence is TGTGCTAGTGGTTTGTCCAGACTAGATCGCAATGAGCAGTTCTTC. This codes for CASGLSRLDRNEQFF. The chain carries TRBV12-5 and TRBJ2-1; maybe TRBD2 (6 bases). CDR1 is LGHNT, CDR2 FRNRAP, per germline. Trimming removed 2 bases at V and 6 bases at J, with 14 bases between. The CDR3 runs to 15 residues.

The genes are TRBV30 and TRBJ2-7; 7 bases line up with TRBD2. This CDR3 spans 14 amino acids. Trimming cost V 0 bases and J 5 bases; bases outside gene matches: 7. Germline CDR1 GTSNPN, CDR2 SVGIG (reference sequence). The CDR3 nucleotides read TGTGCCTGGAGTGTCGGCGGGAGTGGCCACGAGCAGTACTTC. Translating gives CAWSVGGSGHEQYF.